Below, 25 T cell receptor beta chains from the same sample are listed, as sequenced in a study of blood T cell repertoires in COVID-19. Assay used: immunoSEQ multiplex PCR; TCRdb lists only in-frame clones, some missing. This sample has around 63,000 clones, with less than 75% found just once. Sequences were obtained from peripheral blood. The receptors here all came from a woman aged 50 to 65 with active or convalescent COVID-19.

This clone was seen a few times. The CDR3 spells CASNLVGVEQFF. CDR3 in DNA: TGTGCCAGCAACCTCGTAGGGGTTGAGCAGTTCTTC. V is TRBV5-5 and J is TRBJ2-1; D may be TRBD1 (5 bases). Germline V lookup: CDR1 SGHKS, CDR2 YYEKEE (reference sequence). V lost 6 bases to trimming and J lost 9 bases, with 13 bases between them. CDR3 length: 12 amino acids.

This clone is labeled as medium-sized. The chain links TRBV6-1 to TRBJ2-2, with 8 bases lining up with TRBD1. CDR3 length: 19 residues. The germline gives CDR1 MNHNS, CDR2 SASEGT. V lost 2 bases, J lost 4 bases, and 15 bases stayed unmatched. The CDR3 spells CASSELRGRGRLVTGELFF. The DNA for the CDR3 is TGTGCCAGCAGTGAACTTCGGGGCAGGGGGCGCCTAGTCACCGGGGAGCTGTTTTTT.

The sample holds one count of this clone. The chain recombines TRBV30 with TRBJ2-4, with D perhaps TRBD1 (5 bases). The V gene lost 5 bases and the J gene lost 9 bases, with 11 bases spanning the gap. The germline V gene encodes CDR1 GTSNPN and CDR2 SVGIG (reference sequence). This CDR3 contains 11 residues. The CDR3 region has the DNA TGTGCCTGGGATCAGGGATTCATTCAGTACTTC. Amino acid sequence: CAWDQGFIQYF.

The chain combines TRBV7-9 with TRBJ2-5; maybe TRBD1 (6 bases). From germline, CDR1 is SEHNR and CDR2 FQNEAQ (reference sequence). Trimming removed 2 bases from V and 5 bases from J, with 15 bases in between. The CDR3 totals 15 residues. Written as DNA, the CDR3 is TGTGCCAGCAGCTTACCACAGGGTCTTGGGGAGACCCAGTACTTC. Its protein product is CASSLPQGLGETQYF.

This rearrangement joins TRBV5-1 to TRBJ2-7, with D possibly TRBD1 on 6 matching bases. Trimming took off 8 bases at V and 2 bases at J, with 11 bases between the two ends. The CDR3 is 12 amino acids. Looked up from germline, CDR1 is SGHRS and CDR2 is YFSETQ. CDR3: CARDRITYEQYF. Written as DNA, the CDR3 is TGCGCCAGAGACAGGATTACCTACGAGCAGTACTTC.

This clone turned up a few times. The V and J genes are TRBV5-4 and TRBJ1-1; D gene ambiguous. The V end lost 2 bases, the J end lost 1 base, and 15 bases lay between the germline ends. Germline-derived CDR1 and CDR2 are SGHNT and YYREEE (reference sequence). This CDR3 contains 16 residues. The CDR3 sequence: CASSLYQLPSNTEAFF. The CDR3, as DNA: TGTGCCAGCAGCTTATACCAGTTACCATCGAACACTGAAGCTTTCTTT.

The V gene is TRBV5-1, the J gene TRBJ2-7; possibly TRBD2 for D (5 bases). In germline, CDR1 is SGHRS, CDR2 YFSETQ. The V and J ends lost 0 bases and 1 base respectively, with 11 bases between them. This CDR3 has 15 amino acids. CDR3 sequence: CASSLADGGSYEQYF. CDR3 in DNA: TGCGCCAGCAGCTTGGCCGACGGAGGTTCCTACGAGCAGTACTTC.

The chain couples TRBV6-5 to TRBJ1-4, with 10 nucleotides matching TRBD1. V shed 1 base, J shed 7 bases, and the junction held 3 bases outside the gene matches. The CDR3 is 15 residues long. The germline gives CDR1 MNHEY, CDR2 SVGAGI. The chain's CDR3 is CASSYFGQGGEKLFF. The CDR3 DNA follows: TGTGCCAGCAGTTACTTCGGACAGGGGGGTGAAAAACTGTTTTTT.

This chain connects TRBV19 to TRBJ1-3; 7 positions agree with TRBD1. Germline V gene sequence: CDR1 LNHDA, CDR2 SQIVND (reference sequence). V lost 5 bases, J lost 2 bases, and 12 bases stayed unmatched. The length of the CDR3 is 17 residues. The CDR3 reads CASSPLTGTGAGNTIYF. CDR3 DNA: TGTGCCAGTAGTCCTCTGACAGGGACCGGGGCTGGAAACACCATATATTTT.

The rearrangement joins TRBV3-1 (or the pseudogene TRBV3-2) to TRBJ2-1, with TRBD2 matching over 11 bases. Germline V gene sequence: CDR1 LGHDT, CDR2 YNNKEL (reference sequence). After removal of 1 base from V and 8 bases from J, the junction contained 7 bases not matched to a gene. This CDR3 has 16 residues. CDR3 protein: CASSQGTSGSWYEQFF. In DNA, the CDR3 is TGTGCCAGCAGCCAAGGTACTAGCGGGAGTTGGTATGAGCAGTTCTTC.

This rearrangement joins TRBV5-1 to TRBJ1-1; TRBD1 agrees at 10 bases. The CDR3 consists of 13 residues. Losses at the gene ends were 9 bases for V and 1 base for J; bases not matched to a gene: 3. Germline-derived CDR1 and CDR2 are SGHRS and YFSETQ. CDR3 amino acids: CATGTGANTEAFF. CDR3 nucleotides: TGCGCCACCGGGACAGGGGCGAACACTGAAGCTTTCTTT.

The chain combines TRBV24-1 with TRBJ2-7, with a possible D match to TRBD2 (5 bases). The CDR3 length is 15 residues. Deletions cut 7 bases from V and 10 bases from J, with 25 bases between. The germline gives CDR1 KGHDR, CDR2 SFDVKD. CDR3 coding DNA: TGTGCCACCAGCCCACCCCCGAGGACTCTCCTGAGCCAGTACTTC. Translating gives CATSPPPRTLLSQYF.

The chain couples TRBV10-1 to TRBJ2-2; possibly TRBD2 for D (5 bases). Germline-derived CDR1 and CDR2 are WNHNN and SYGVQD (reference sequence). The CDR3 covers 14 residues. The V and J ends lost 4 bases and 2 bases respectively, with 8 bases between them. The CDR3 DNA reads TGCGCCAGCAGTGCCGGGGAAAACACCGGGGAGCTGTTTTTT. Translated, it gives CASSAGENTGELFF.

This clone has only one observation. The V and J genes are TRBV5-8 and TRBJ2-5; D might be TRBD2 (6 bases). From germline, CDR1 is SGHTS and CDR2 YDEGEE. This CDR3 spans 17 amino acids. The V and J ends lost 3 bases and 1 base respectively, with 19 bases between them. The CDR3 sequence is CASSSSASQEGQETQYF. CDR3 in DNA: TGTGCCAGCAGCTCTAGCGCGAGTCAGGAGGGCCAAGAGACCCAGTACTTC.

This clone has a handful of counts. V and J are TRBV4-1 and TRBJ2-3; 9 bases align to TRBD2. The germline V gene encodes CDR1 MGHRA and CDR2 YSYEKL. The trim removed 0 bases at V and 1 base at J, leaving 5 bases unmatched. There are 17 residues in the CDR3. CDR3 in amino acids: CASSQERGLAGTDTQYF. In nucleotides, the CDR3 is TGCGCCAGCAGCCAAGAGCGGGGACTAGCAGGCACAGATACGCAGTATTTT.

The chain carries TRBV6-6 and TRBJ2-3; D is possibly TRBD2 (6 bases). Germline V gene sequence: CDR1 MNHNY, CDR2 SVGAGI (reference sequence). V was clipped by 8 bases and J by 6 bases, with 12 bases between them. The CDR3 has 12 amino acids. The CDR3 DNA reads TGTGCCAGCTCCCTACGGGGGGATACGCAGTATTTT. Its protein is CASSLRGDTQYF.

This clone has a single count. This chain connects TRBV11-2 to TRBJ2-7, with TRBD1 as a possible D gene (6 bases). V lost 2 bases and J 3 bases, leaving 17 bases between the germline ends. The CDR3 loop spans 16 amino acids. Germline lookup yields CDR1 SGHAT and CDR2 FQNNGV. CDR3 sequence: CASSLSLAGVYYEQYF. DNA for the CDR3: TGTGCCAGCAGCTTATCTCTGGCAGGGGTCTACTACGAGCAGTACTTC.

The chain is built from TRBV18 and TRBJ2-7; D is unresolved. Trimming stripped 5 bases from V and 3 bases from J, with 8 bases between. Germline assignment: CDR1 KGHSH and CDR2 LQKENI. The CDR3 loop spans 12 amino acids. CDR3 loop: CASSNVNYEQYF. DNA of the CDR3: TGTGCCAGCTCAAATGTAAACTACGAGCAGTACTTC.

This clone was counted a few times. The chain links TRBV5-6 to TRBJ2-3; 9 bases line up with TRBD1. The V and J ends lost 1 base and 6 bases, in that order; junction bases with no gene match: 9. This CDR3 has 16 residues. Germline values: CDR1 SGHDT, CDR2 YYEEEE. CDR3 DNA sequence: TGTGCCAGCAGCTTGCGATGGGACAGGGAGACGGATACGCAGTATTTT. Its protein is CASSLRWDRETDTQYF.

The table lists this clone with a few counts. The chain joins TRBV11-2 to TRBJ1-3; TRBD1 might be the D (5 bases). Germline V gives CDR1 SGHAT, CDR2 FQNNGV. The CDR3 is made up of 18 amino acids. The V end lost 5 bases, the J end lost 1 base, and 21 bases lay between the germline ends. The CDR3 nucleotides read TGTGCCAGCAGCCCCTGGGGACTGGACGCTCTGTCTGGAAACACCATATATTTT. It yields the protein CASSPWGLDALSGNTIYF. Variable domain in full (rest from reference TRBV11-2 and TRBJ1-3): EAGVAQSPRYKIIEKRQSVAFWCNPISGHATLYWYQQILGQGPKLLIQFQNNGVVDDSQLPKDRFSAERLKGVDSTLKIQPAKLEDSAVYLCASSPWGLDALSGNTIYFGEGSWLTVV.

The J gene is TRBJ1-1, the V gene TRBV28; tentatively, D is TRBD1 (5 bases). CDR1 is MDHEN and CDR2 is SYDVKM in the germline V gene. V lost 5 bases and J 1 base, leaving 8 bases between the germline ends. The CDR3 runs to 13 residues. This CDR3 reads CASSPGQNTEAFF. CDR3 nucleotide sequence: TGTGCCAGCAGTCCTGGACAGAACACTGAAGCTTTCTTT.

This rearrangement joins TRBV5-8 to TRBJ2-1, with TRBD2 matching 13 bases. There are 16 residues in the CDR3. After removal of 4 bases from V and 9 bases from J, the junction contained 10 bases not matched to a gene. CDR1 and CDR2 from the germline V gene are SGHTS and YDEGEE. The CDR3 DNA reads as TGTGCCAGCAGCCTTCCCGGGACTAGCGGGACCGGTGAGCAGTTCTTC. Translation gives CASSLPGTSGTGEQFF.

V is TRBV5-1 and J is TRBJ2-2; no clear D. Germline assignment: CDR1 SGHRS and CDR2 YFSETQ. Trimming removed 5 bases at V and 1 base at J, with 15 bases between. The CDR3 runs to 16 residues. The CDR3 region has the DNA TGCGCCAGCAGTCCCGAACAGCTGATGAACACCGGGGAGCTGTTTTTT. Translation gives CASSPEQLMNTGELFF.

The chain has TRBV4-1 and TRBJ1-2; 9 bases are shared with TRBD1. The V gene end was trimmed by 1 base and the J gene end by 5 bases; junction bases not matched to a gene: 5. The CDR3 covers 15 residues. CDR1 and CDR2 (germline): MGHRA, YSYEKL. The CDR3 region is CASSQVEQGAYGYTF. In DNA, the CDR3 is TGCGCCAGCAGCCAAGTCGAACAGGGGGCTTATGGCTACACCTTC.

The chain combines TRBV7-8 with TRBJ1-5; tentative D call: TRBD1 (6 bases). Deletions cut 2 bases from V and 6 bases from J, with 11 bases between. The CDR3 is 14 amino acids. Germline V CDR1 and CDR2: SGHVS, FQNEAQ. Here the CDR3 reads CASSLSGRGQPQHF. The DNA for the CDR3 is TGTGCCAGCAGCTTAAGCGGCAGGGGTCAGCCCCAGCATTTT.